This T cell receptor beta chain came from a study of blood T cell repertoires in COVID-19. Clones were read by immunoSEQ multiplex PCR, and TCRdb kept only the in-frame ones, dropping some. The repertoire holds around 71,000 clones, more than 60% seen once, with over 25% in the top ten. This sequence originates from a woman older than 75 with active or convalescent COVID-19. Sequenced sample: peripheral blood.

CDR3 nucleotide sequence: TGTGCCAGCAGGACAGGGTCTCCCTCGATTGGAAACACCATATATTTT. It translates to CASRTGSPSIGNTIYF. This chain connects TRBV21-1 to TRBJ1-3; the table's D gene call, TRBD1, was not cross checked with the DNA. TRBV21-1 is a listed pseudogene. This CDR3 spans 16 amino acids.